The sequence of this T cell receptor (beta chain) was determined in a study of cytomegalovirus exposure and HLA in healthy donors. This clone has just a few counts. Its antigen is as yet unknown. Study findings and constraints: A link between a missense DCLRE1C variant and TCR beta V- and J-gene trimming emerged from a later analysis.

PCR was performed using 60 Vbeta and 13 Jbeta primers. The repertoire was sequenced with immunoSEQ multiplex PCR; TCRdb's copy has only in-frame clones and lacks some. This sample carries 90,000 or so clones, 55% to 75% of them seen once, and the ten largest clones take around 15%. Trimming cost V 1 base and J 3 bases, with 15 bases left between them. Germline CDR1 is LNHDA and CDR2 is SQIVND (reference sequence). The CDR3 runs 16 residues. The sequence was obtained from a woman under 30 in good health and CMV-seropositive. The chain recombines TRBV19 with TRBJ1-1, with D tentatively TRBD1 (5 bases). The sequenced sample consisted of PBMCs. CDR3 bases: TGTGCCAGTAGTATAGGTCGCAGGGCGGAGTACACTGAAGCTTTCTTT. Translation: CASSIGRRAEYTEAFF.